The 32 T cell receptor beta chains below were found in one sample sequenced in a study of CD8 T cells in ankylosing spondylitis. A single record per CDR3 protein comes from TCRdb applying MiXCR to the 5' RACE reads. The sample shows 500,000 to 550,000 distinct CDR3 sequences, roughly 13% of them seen only once. No antigen has been assigned to these receptors. Study results and limitations: Under 10 highly homologous variants formed a TCR beta motif that appeared characteristic of ankylosing spondylitis blood.

Source material: blood, either unsorted or a sorted T cell fraction (not recorded which). Source of these receptors: a male donor with ankylosing spondylitis.

The genes are TRBV10-3 and TRBJ2-7, with 9 nucleotides matching TRBD1. With V trimmed by 1 base and J by 2 bases, 6 bases remained unmatched. Germline lookup yields CDR1 ENHRY and CDR2 SYGVKD. The CDR3 loop spans 16 amino acids. This CDR3 reads CAISEFLGQGTYEQYF. CDR3 DNA: TGTGCCATCAGTGAGTTCCTGGGACAGGGCACCTACGAGCAGTACTTC.

This clonotype was counted at least ten times. The gene calls are TRBV18 and TRBJ2-7; D is perhaps TRBD1 or TRBD2 (5 bases each). Per the germline V gene, CDR1 is KGHSH and CDR2 is LQKENI. This CDR3 comprises 15 residues. The germline V and J ends were trimmed by 1 base and 0 bases, with 10 bases remaining between them. In DNA, the CDR3 is TGTGCCAGCTCACCACGCGCAGGGAGCTCCTACGAGCAGTACTTC. It encodes CASSPRAGSSYEQYF.

This chain uses TRBV5-1 with TRBJ2-1, with 7 bases aligning to TRBD1. This CDR3 is built from 15 residues. Germline CDR1 SGHRS, CDR2 YFSETQ. V gave up 2 bases and J gave up 8 bases; unmatched junction bases: 10. The CDR3 protein is CASSLRQGTLDEQFF. The DNA for the CDR3 is TGCGCCAGCAGCTTAAGACAGGGTACTTTGGATGAGCAGTTCTTC.

This clonotype turned up a few times. The gene calls are TRBV20-1 and TRBJ2-5; the D is unclear. The CDR3 covers 13 residues. V was cut by 5 bases and J by 1 base, with 11 bases left in between. Per germline, CDR1 DFQATT and CDR2 SNEGSKA (reference sequence). CDR3 nucleotides: TGCAGTGCTCTTAAGCCAGGCCAAGAGACCCAGTACTTC. This encodes CSALKPGQETQYF.

The chain carries TRBV7-2 and TRBJ1-1; 7 positions match TRBD1. The CDR3 consists of 12 residues. The germline V gene has CDR1 SGHTA and CDR2 FQGNSA. The V and J ends lost 1 base and 10 bases, in that order; junction bases with no gene match: 3. The CDR3: CASSLEGARAFF. CDR3 nucleotide sequence: TGTGCCAGCAGCTTAGAGGGGGCGAGAGCTTTCTTT.

This clonotype occurred a few times. The chain has TRBV9 and TRBJ1-1, with TRBD1 matching over 7 bases. Germline loops: CDR1 SGDLS, CDR2 YYNGEE. V dropped 4 bases and J dropped 7; count of bases not matched to a gene: 7. The CDR3 runs 13 residues. The CDR3: CASSFDREGEAFF. CDR3 in DNA: TGTGCCAGCAGCTTTGACAGGGAGGGTGAAGCTTTCTTT.

This sequence joins TRBV12-3 or TRBV12-4 and TRBJ2-7, with 8 bases lining up with TRBD2. The CDR3 length is 13 residues. Trimming removed 6 bases from V and 5 bases from J; junction bases left unmatched: 6. As DNA, the CDR3 is TGTGCCAGCAGGGGAGCGGGAGCCAACGAGCAGTACTTC. Protein sequence: CASRGAGANEQYF.

This clonotype has just a few counts. V usage is TRBV11-2 and J usage is TRBJ1-1; D call uncertain. Looked up from germline, CDR1 is SGHAT and CDR2 is FQNNGV. The CDR3 is 13 amino acids. Trimming took off 0 bases at V and 6 bases at J, with 8 bases between the two ends. CDR3 DNA sequence: TGTGCCAGCAGCTTAGAACTGGGCGCTGAAGCTTTCTTT. Translated: CASSLELGAEAFF.

This clonotype was seen a few times. The chain recombines TRBV7-9 with TRBJ2-2; D gene uncertain. Trimming removed 0 bases from V and 6 bases from J, with 8 bases in between. Germline CDR1 SEHNR, CDR2 FQNEAQ (reference sequence). The CDR3 sequence is 14 residues long. The chain's CDR3 is CASSLALVAGELFF. The CDR3 coding sequence is TGTGCCAGCAGCTTAGCCCTAGTGGCCGGGGAGCTGTTTTTT.

The chain couples TRBV7-2 to TRBJ1-6; D remains ambiguous. Trimming stripped 4 bases from V and 14 bases from J, with 12 bases between. Germline CDR1 is SGHTA and CDR2 is FQGNSA. The CDR3 contains 12 residues. The CDR3 bases are TGTGCCAGCAGCTCACGTGATCGAGCCCTCCACTTT. This codes for CASSSRDRALHF.

This clonotype was picked up many times. The rearrangement uses TRBV27 and TRBJ1-1; D is perhaps TRBD1 (5 bases). V lost 3 bases and J 4 bases, leaving 12 bases between the germline ends. Per germline, CDR1 MNHEY and CDR2 SMNVEV (reference sequence). The CDR3 spans 14 residues. This CDR3 is CASSLLWGSTEAFF. CDR3 nucleotide sequence: TGTGCCAGCAGTTTGTTGTGGGGGAGCACTGAAGCTTTCTTT.

The V and J genes are TRBV10-3 and TRBJ2-1; 10 nucleotides line up with TRBD2. Germline V gene lookup returns CDR1 ENHRY and CDR2 SYGVKD. The CDR3 has 16 residues. V was clipped by 6 bases and J by 7 bases; unmatched bases: 12. CDR3 nucleotides: TGTGCCATCAGCGGCTACCTAGCGGGAGCGGGGAATGAGCAGTTCTTC. Translated, it gives CAISGYLAGAGNEQFF.

The chain links TRBV20-1 to TRBJ2-4; D call uncertain. CDR3 size: 12 residues. Looked up from germline, CDR1 is DFQATT and CDR2 is SNEGSKA (reference sequence). V lost 3 bases to trimming and J lost 0 bases, with 3 bases between them. This CDR3 is CSARLAKNIQYF. CDR3 nucleotide sequence: TGCAGTGCTAGGTTAGCCAAAAACATTCAGTACTTC.

This clonotype was found a few times. For the CDR3, the DNA is TGCAGCGTCGCGACAGGGCCCAATGAGCAGTTCTTC. This sequence encodes CSVATGPNEQFF. This chain joins TRBV29-1 and TRBJ2-1; 7 bases agree with TRBD1. The germline V gene encodes CDR1 SQVTM and CDR2 ANQGSEA. The CDR3 consists of 12 residues. V lost 6 bases to trimming and J lost 6 bases; unmatched junction nucleotides: 5.

In this sample, this clonotype turned up many times. The chain uses TRBV12-3 or TRBV12-4 and TRBJ1-1; D is ambiguous. Trimming shortened V by 4 bases and J by 11 bases, and 20 bases separated the two germline ends. The CDR3 sequence is 14 residues long. Here the CDR3 reads CASSWGREGIYAFF. As DNA, the CDR3 is TGTGCCAGCAGTTGGGGTAGGGAGGGAATTTATGCTTTCTTT.

About this clonotype itself: It may be a read error: a sequence one base away is much more abundant. The rearrangement uses TRBV2 and TRBJ1-5; 8 nucleotides line up with TRBD1. The CDR3 sequence is 14 residues long. Germline V gives CDR1 SNHLY, CDR2 FYNNEI. Unmatched junction bases numbered 8, after V lost 6 bases and J lost 7 bases. The CDR3 DNA sequence: TGTGCCAGCAGCCCAGACAGGGGATGCCAGCCCCAGCATTTT. Its translation is CASSPDRGCQPQHF.

The rearrangement uses TRBV6-1 and TRBJ2-1; weak D call: TRBD2 (6 bases). V lost 6 bases, J lost 3 bases, and 9 bases lay in between. This CDR3 is built from 13 residues. The germline V gene encodes CDR1 MNHNS and CDR2 SASEGT. The CDR3 bases are TGTGCCAGCAGGCAGGGAGGCTACAATGAGCAGTTCTTC. It encodes CASRQGGYNEQFF.

In this sample, this clonotype turned up a few times. The chain has TRBV7-2 and TRBJ2-5; TRBD2 aligns across 8 bases. Germline loops: CDR1 SGHTA, CDR2 FQGNSA. J was trimmed by 5 bases and V by 5 bases; bases with no gene match: 10. The CDR3 runs 15 residues. Written as DNA, the CDR3 is TGTGCCAGCAGCCCTAGGACTAGCCGCCTGGAGACCCAGTACTTC. Amino acids: CASSPRTSRLETQYF.

This clonotype was detected a few times. V gene TRBV7-9 combines with J gene TRBJ2-7, with TRBD2 matching over 7 bases. The CDR3 length is 16 residues. CDR1 SEHNR and CDR2 FQNEAQ come from the germline V gene (reference sequence). Unmatched junction bases numbered 16, after V lost 4 bases and J lost 7 bases. The CDR3 region has the DNA TGTGCCAGCAGCTCCTACGAATGGAGGGAGGGGAATGAGCAGTACTTC. Its translation is CASSSYEWREGNEQYF.

The J gene is TRBJ2-3, the V gene TRBV2; D may match TRBD1 or TRBD2 (5 bases each). Trimming cost V 5 bases and J 10 bases, with 19 bases left between them. Germline CDR1 is SNHLY and CDR2 is FYNNEI. The CDR3 length is 14 residues. The CDR3 DNA follows: TGTGCCAGCAGTTGGGCTGAGGGGAGTGGGGCGCAGTATTTT. Its translation: CASSWAEGSGAQYF.

This clonotype was counted only a few times. CDR3 protein: CASSSWGGPGETQYF. The CDR3 nucleotides read TGTGCCAGCAGCTCCTGGGGCGGACCTGGAGAGACCCAGTACTTC. The chain employs TRBV11-2 and TRBJ2-5; tentative D call: TRBD1 (5 bases). The CDR3 runs 15 residues. The ends were cut back, 4 bases at V and 4 bases at J, with 16 bases in the middle. CDR1 and CDR2 from the germline V gene are SGHAT and FQNNGV.

The chain recombines TRBV28 with TRBJ2-3, with TRBD1 identical over 9 bases. The V gene's germline CDR1 is MDHEN and CDR2 SYDVKM. The junction had 6 bases not matched to a gene; V was cut back by 3 bases and J by 2 bases. The CDR3 extends over 16 amino acids. The CDR3 sequence: CASSFGDRGATDTQYF. The CDR3 DNA reads TGTGCCAGCAGTTTCGGTGACAGGGGGGCCACAGATACGCAGTATTTT.

The sample holds many counts of this clonotype. The chain joins TRBV12-3 or TRBV12-4 to TRBJ1-1; D not resolved. CDR3 length: 14 residues. V was cut by 2 bases and J by 0 bases, with 7 bases left in between. The CDR3 DNA follows: TGTGCCAGCAGTTTATTGCAGTTGAACACTGAAGCTTTCTTT. Translated: CASSLLQLNTEAFF.

About this clonotype itself: Here the CDR3 omits its conserved ending phenylalanine or tryptophan, so a read error is the likely source. The gene calls are TRBV11-1 and TRBJ2-5; D unresolved. CDR1 is SGHAT and CDR2 is FQDESV in the germline V gene (reference sequence). The V end was cut by 3 bases, the J end by 3 bases, with 5 bases between. The CDR3 is 12 amino acids. In DNA, the CDR3 is TGTGCCAGCAGCTTCGCCGAAGAGACCCAGTACCTC. Translated, it gives CASSFAEETQYL.

This chain uses TRBV20-1 with TRBJ2-1; 7 bases match TRBD1. Germline-derived CDR1 and CDR2 are DFQATT and SNEGSKA (reference sequence). This CDR3 contains 15 residues. The V segment lost 0 bases and the J segment 3 bases; nucleotides outside the gene matches: 5. CDR3 amino acids: CSARDPQGHYNEQFF. The CDR3 region has the DNA TGCAGTGCTAGAGATCCACAGGGGCACTACAATGAGCAGTTCTTC.

This clonotype was counted at least ten times. The J gene is TRBJ2-1, the V gene TRBV5-1; 7 positions agree with TRBD2. CDR1 is SGHRS and CDR2 is YFSETQ in the germline V gene. The ends lost 0 bases at V and 8 bases at J; junction bases unmatched: 5. This CDR3 has 14 residues. This chain's CDR3 is CASSLVGGMDEQFF. The DNA of the CDR3 is TGCGCCAGCAGCTTGGTGGGAGGGATGGATGAGCAGTTCTTC.

This sequence joins TRBV11-2 and TRBJ2-1; TRBD1 aligns across 7 bases. This CDR3 spans 17 amino acids. Germline V lookup: CDR1 SGHAT, CDR2 FQNNGV. With 4 bases clipped from V and 1 base from J, the junction kept 10 bases outside the gene matches. CDR3 sequence reads: CASSSLAGTASYNEQFF. Here the CDR3 DNA reads TGTGCCAGCAGCTCGCTAGCCGGGACAGCTTCCTACAATGAGCAGTTCTTC.

The sample holds a few counts of this clonotype. V gene TRBV5-1 combines with J gene TRBJ1-1; a possible D gene is TRBD1 (6 bases). Germline-derived CDR1 and CDR2 are SGHRS and YFSETQ. Trimming removed 2 bases at V and 0 bases at J, with 11 bases between. This CDR3 has 15 residues. For the CDR3, the DNA is TGCGCCAGCAGCTTCTCGGACAGACTGAACACTGAAGCTTTCTTT. The encoded protein is CASSFSDRLNTEAFF.

This sequence joins TRBV2 and TRBJ2-3, with D tentatively TRBD1 (7 bases). Germline V gene sequence: CDR1 SNHLY, CDR2 FYNNEI. The V gene lost 8 bases and the J gene lost 5 bases, with 20 bases spanning the gap. CDR3 length equals 15 residues. CDR3 protein: CASLRQGGSRDTQYF. The CDR3 coding sequence is TGTGCCAGCCTCCGGCAGGGGGGAAGTCGAGATACGCAGTATTTT. The variable domain in full, completed from reference TRBV2 and TRBJ2-3, reads EPEVTQTPSHQVTQMGQEVILRCVPISNHLYFYWYRQILGQKVEFLVSFYNNEISEKSEIFDDQFSVERPDGSNFTLKIRSTKLEDSAMYFCASLRQGGSRDTQYFGPGTRLTVL.

The sample holds a few counts of this clonotype. The rearrangement joins TRBV6-2 or TRBV6-3 to TRBJ2-1, with 8 nucleotides matching TRBD2. The CDR3 contains 15 residues. V was clipped by 8 bases and J by 5 bases; unmatched bases: 11. The germline CDR1 and CDR2 sequences are MNHEY and SVGEGT. CDR3 sequence: CASREGGRRNNEQFF. In DNA, the CDR3 is TGTGCCAGCCGGGAGGGGGGGAGACGCAACAATGAGCAGTTCTTC.

J is TRBJ1-1 and V is TRBV30; D ambiguous. Trimming removed 5 bases from V and 8 bases from J, with 12 bases in between. There are 11 residues in the CDR3. From germline, CDR1 is GTSNPN and CDR2 SVGIG (reference sequence). Here the CDR3 DNA reads TGTGCCTGGCTTGGACTGGAAGAAGCTTTCTTT. It encodes CAWLGLEEAFF.

The rearrangement uses TRBV20-1 and TRBJ2-3, with TRBD2 matching 12 bases. CDR3 length: 14 residues. V lost 5 bases and J lost 10; bases outside the gene matches: 10. Germline V gene lookup returns CDR1 DFQATT and CDR2 SNEGSKA (reference sequence). The CDR3 sequence: CSAALAGGPFAQYF. CDR3 DNA sequence: TGCAGTGCTGCCCTAGCGGGAGGGCCTTTTGCGCAGTATTTT.